This TCR beta chain was identified in a study of cytomegalovirus exposure and HLA in healthy donors. The study's findings and limits: The Asian-associated ancestry cluster reportedly had fewer N-insertions than the approximately 700-donor mean in a later analysis. Earlier analysis looked at TCR beta V segments, and most were productive about 90% or about 30% of the time. Cytomegalovirus association was assigned to around 150 TCR beta chains. Some V segments, TRBV6-2 and TRBV6-3 among them, were indistinguishable and were therefore excluded.

It was with 60 Vbeta and 13 Jbeta primers that the PCR ran. Method: immunoSEQ multiplex PCR; TCRdb's copy keeps in-frame clones and lacks some. The sample lists about 140,000 clones, roughly 85% occurring once. On this clone: Its antigen is not identified.

Trimming shortened V by 4 bases and J by 8 bases, and 21 bases separated the two germline ends. Germline values: CDR1 MNHNY, CDR2 SVGAGI (reference sequence). This CDR3 spans 16 amino acids. The clonotype originates from a man aged 35-49 years in good health and CMV-seropositive. The sample was PBMCs. V is TRBV6-6 and J is TRBJ2-1; D might be TRBD1 (5 bases). CDR3 sequence reads: CASSSKTVYISHEQFF. CDR3 nucleotides: TGTGCCAGCAGTTCCAAGACAGTTTACATCTCCCATGAGCAGTTCTTC.